The rows below give T cell receptor beta chains drawn from one sample of a study of radiation and T cells in renal cell carcinoma. Generated by immunoSEQ multiplex PCR, the TCRdb table keeps only in-frame clones and is missing some. The data hold under 35,000 clones, with 65% to 85% observed a single time. Specimen: blood, collected from a patient whose treatment included radiotherapy and nephrectomy. All receptors come from a man aged 60 to 69 with renal cell carcinoma. Each CDR3 is given with its conserved first and last residue. The D gene is left open where the match is weak. Size is omitted from some rows. Given values are once, few, many or a class for expanded clones.

v_call: TRBV7-2; clone_size: -; d_call: -; j_call: TRBJ2-7; cdr3_nt: TGTGCCAGCAGCTTGGGCGGGACTCGCACTGAGCAGTACTTC; cdr3_aa: CASSLGGTRTEQYF
v_call: TRBV5-6; clone_size: -; d_call: -; j_call: TRBJ1-6; cdr3_nt: TGTGCCAGCAGCTTGGGAGGGGCCCCGGTTAATTCACCCCTCCACTTT; cdr3_aa: CASSLGGAPVNSPLHF
v_call: TRBV19; clone_size: -; d_call: -; j_call: TRBJ2-6; cdr3_nt: TGTGCCAGTAGTATGTTCGGGAGCGCGCGCTCTGGGGCCAACGTCCTGACTTTC; cdr3_aa: CASSMFGSARSGANVLTF
v_call: TRBV30; clone_size: few; d_call: -; j_call: TRBJ1-1; cdr3_nt: TGTGCCTGGAGTCCATTGGGGGAAGCTTTCTTT; cdr3_aa: CAWSPLGEAFF
v_call: TRBV7-3; clone_size: -; d_call: TRBD1; j_call: TRBJ2-5; cdr3_nt: TGTGCCAGCAGCATTTCCGGGACAGGGCGAGAGACCCAGTACTTC; cdr3_aa: CASSISGTGRETQYF
v_call: TRBV13; clone_size: once; d_call: TRBD2; j_call: TRBJ2-1; cdr3_nt: TGTGCCAGCAGCTTACTAGCGGGAGGAGACAATGAGCAGTTCTTC; cdr3_aa: CASSLLAGGDNEQFF
v_call: TRBV14; clone_size: -; d_call: -; j_call: TRBJ2-3; cdr3_nt: TGTGCCAGCAGCCAAGATCACAGCCGGGGGTCAGATACGCAGTATTTT; cdr3_aa: CASSQDHSRGSDTQYF
v_call: TRBV5-1; clone_size: once; d_call: -; j_call: TRBJ1-1; cdr3_nt: TGCGCCAGCAGCCTTGGCGGTGGAACAGGGAGGACTGAAGCTTTCTTT; cdr3_aa: CASSLGGGTGRTEAFF
v_call: TRBV7-9; clone_size: -; d_call: -; j_call: TRBJ1-1; cdr3_nt: TGTGCCAGCAGCTTACACGTTATGAACGCTGAAGCTTTCTTT; cdr3_aa: CASSLHVMNAEAFF
v_call: TRBV4-3; clone_size: -; d_call: TRBD1; j_call: TRBJ2-3; cdr3_nt: TGCGCCAGCAGCCCCCACGGACAGGGTGGGGATACGCAGTATTTT; cdr3_aa: CASSPHGQGGDTQYF
v_call: TRBV29-1; clone_size: -; d_call: -; j_call: TRBJ2-7; cdr3_nt: TGCAGCGTCAGACCAGGACAGGGCGGGGGCGAGCAGTACTTC; cdr3_aa: CSVRPGQGGGEQYF
v_call: TRBV18; clone_size: -; d_call: -; j_call: TRBJ1-2; cdr3_nt: TGTGCCAGCTCACCCCTGGCAGGGCCTCCATTATCCTATGGCTACACCTTC; cdr3_aa: CASSPLAGPPLSYGYTF
v_call: TRBV7-2; clone_size: -; d_call: TRBD2; j_call: TRBJ2-3; cdr3_nt: TGTGCCAGCAGTACCAGGACTAGCGGGAGGACAGATACGCAGTATTTT; cdr3_aa: CASSTRTSGRTDTQYF
v_call: TRBV6-6; clone_size: -; d_call: TRBD1; j_call: TRBJ2-2; cdr3_nt: TGTGCCAGCAAGCCTTGGACAGGGACGGGCACCGGGGAGCTGTTTTTT; cdr3_aa: CASKPWTGTGTGELFF
v_call: TRBV29-1; clone_size: few; d_call: -; j_call: TRBJ2-2; cdr3_nt: TGCAGCGTTGTAGCGGAGCTTAACACCGGGGAGCTGTTTTTT; cdr3_aa: CSVVAELNTGELFF
v_call: TRBV30; clone_size: -; d_call: -; j_call: TRBJ2-7; cdr3_nt: TGTGCCTCCAGGGAGAGTAGCTACGAGCAGTACTTC; cdr3_aa: CASRESSYEQYF
v_call: TRBV5-1; clone_size: -; d_call: -; j_call: TRBJ2-2; cdr3_nt: TGCGCCAGCAGCTTGGAGGGCACCGGGGAGCTGTTTTTT; cdr3_aa: CASSLEGTGELFF
v_call: TRBV6-5; clone_size: -; d_call: -; j_call: TRBJ1-4; cdr3_nt: TGTGCCAGCAGCCGGGGACGTTTTAATGAAAAACTGTTTTTT; cdr3_aa: CASSRGRFNEKLFF
v_call: TRBV11-3; clone_size: -; d_call: -; j_call: TRBJ2-2; cdr3_nt: TGTGCCAGCAGCCCTACAGCGAACACCGGGGAGCTGTTTTTT; cdr3_aa: CASSPTANTGELFF
v_call: TRBV6-5; clone_size: few; d_call: -; j_call: TRBJ2-2; cdr3_nt: TGTGCCAGCAGCTTAAGTGGGGTCGGGGAGCTGTTTTTT; cdr3_aa: CASSLSGVGELFF
v_call: TRBV9; clone_size: -; d_call: -; j_call: TRBJ2-7; cdr3_nt: TGTGCCAGCAGCGTAGTGGCTAGCGCAGCCTACGAGCAGTACTTC; cdr3_aa: CASSVVASAAYEQYF
v_call: TRBV19; clone_size: -; d_call: TRBD2; j_call: TRBJ2-5; cdr3_nt: TGTGCCAGTAGTATCGGAAGCGGGAGGGGCCGGGAGACCCAGTACTTC; cdr3_aa: CASSIGSGRGRETQYF
v_call: TRBV28; clone_size: -; d_call: -; j_call: TRBJ2-7; cdr3_nt: TGTGCCAGCAGGAGAGGAGGACAACCCTACGAGCAGTACTTC; cdr3_aa: CASRRGGQPYEQYF
v_call: TRBV14; clone_size: few; d_call: -; j_call: TRBJ2-3; cdr3_nt: TGTGCCAGCAGCCACATATTAATTGCAGATACGCAGTATTTT; cdr3_aa: CASSHILIADTQYF
v_call: TRBV30; clone_size: -; d_call: -; j_call: TRBJ1-3; cdr3_nt: TGTGCCTGGAGTGTGTGGGGTTCGGGAAACACCATATATTTT; cdr3_aa: CAWSVWGSGNTIYF
v_call: TRBV7-9; clone_size: few; d_call: TRBD2; j_call: TRBJ2-1; cdr3_nt: TGTGCCAGCAGCCCAGGGACTAGCGGGAGGGCCGCAGCCTACAATGAGCAGTTCTTC; cdr3_aa: CASSPGTSGRAAAYNEQFF
v_call: TRBV5-1; clone_size: -; d_call: -; j_call: TRBJ2-1; cdr3_nt: TGCGCCAGCAGCCACCCGGGAGTTCCGAATGAGCAGTTCTTC; cdr3_aa: CASSHPGVPNEQFF
v_call: TRBV7-4; clone_size: few; d_call: -; j_call: TRBJ1-5; cdr3_nt: TGTGCCAGCAGGGGGAGTCAGCCCCAGCATTTT; cdr3_aa: CASRGSQPQHF
v_call: TRBV7-9; clone_size: -; d_call: -; j_call: TRBJ1-6; cdr3_nt: TGTGCCAGCAGCTTAGCGGGGGGGGCTAACAACTCACCCCTCCACTTT; cdr3_aa: CASSLAGGANNSPLHF
v_call: TRBV14; clone_size: -; d_call: -; j_call: TRBJ2-7; cdr3_nt: TGTGCCAGCAGCCCACATAGTCTCGGAGATAACGAGCAGTACTTC; cdr3_aa: CASSPHSLGDNEQYF
v_call: TRBV6-1; clone_size: -; d_call: TRBD1; j_call: TRBJ2-7; cdr3_nt: TGTGCCAGCAGTCTGACAGGGTGGTACGAGCAGTACTTC; cdr3_aa: CASSLTGWYEQYF
v_call: TRBV6-6; clone_size: -; d_call: -; j_call: TRBJ2-7; cdr3_nt: TGTGCCAGCAGTCTCAGACAGACATTCTACGAGCAGTACTTC; cdr3_aa: CASSLRQTFYEQYF
v_call: TRBV6-6; clone_size: -; d_call: -; j_call: TRBJ2-5; cdr3_nt: TGTGCCAGCAGTTACGAAGAGACCCAGTACTTC; cdr3_aa: CASSYEETQYF
v_call: TRBV30; clone_size: few; d_call: TRBD1; j_call: TRBJ2-1; cdr3_nt: TGTGCCTGGACTCGGTTCGCGACAGGGCGTAATGAGCAGTTCTTC; cdr3_aa: CAWTRFATGRNEQFF
v_call: TRBV6-1; clone_size: few; d_call: -; j_call: TRBJ1-5; cdr3_nt: TGTGCCAGCAGACTACAAGGGGGCAATCAGCCCCAGCATTTT; cdr3_aa: CASRLQGGNQPQHF
v_call: TRBV18; clone_size: few; d_call: TRBD2; j_call: TRBJ2-2; cdr3_nt: TGTGCCAGCTCACCAGCGGCTAGCGGGACGAACACCGGGGAGCTGTTTTTT; cdr3_aa: CASSPAASGTNTGELFF
v_call: TRBV7-9; clone_size: -; d_call: TRBD2; j_call: TRBJ2-1; cdr3_nt: TGTGCCAGCAGCTCCGAAGGCGGAGGGAGGGACAATGAGCAGTTCTTC; cdr3_aa: CASSSEGGGRDNEQFF
v_call: TRBV5-1; clone_size: once; d_call: -; j_call: TRBJ2-7; cdr3_nt: TGCGCCAGCAGCTTGGATACGTACGAGCAGTACTTC; cdr3_aa: CASSLDTYEQYF
v_call: TRBV27; clone_size: medium-sized; d_call: TRBD1; j_call: TRBJ1-2; cdr3_nt: TGTGCCAGCAGGGGAGGACAGGACCTCTATGGCTACACCTTC; cdr3_aa: CASRGGQDLYGYTF
v_call: TRBV9; clone_size: -; d_call: -; j_call: TRBJ2-5; cdr3_nt: TGTGCCAGCAGCGTAGATTCCGTGGTTCGGGCCCAGTACTTC; cdr3_aa: CASSVDSVVRAQYF
v_call: TRBV19; clone_size: -; d_call: -; j_call: TRBJ2-7; cdr3_nt: TGTGCCAGTAGTCCGACGGGAGTGGAGGTCGAGCAGTACTTC; cdr3_aa: CASSPTGVEVEQYF
v_call: TRBV19; clone_size: -; d_call: -; j_call: TRBJ1-6; cdr3_nt: TGTGCCAGTAGTATTAGTGCAGGCGAATTGAGTGGTTCACCCCTCCACTTT; cdr3_aa: CASSISAGELSGSPLHF
v_call: TRBV6-5; clone_size: -; d_call: -; j_call: TRBJ2-3; cdr3_nt: TGTGCCAGCAGTCGGACACTAGAGGATACGCAGTATTTT; cdr3_aa: CASSRTLEDTQYF
v_call: TRBV5-1; clone_size: -; d_call: TRBD2; j_call: TRBJ2-7; cdr3_nt: TGCGCCAGCACCTACGCCAGCGGGGGGAACTACGAGCAGTACTTC; cdr3_aa: CASTYASGGNYEQYF
v_call: TRBV29-1; clone_size: once; d_call: -; j_call: TRBJ2-1; cdr3_nt: TGCAGCGTTTCAAGAACCAATGAGCAGTTCTTC; cdr3_aa: CSVSRTNEQFF
v_call: TRBV16; clone_size: once; d_call: -; j_call: TRBJ2-1; cdr3_nt: TGTGCCAGCAGACCCCTCGGAGGGGGCAATGAGCAGTTCTTC; cdr3_aa: CASRPLGGGNEQFF
v_call: TRBV9; clone_size: -; d_call: -; j_call: TRBJ2-1; cdr3_nt: TGTGCCAGCAGCTGGACGGGAGCTGATGAGCAGTTCTTC; cdr3_aa: CASSWTGADEQFF
v_call: TRBV10-3; clone_size: -; d_call: -; j_call: TRBJ2-3; cdr3_nt: TGTGCCATCAGTGAAACCGAGGATACGCAGTATTTT; cdr3_aa: CAISETEDTQYF